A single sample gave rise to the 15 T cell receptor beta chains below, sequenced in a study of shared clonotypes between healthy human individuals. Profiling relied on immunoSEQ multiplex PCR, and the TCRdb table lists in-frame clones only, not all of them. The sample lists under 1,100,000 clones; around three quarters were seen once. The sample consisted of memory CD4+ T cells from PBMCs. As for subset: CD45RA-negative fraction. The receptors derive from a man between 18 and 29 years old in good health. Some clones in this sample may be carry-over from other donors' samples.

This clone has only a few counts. CDR3 amino acids: CASSSGWGQPQHF. The DNA of the CDR3 is TGTGCCAGCAGTTCAGGGTGGGGGCAGCCCCAGCATTTT. This chain links TRBV6-6 with TRBJ1-5; D is possibly TRBD1 (5 bases). The V gene lost 4 bases and the J gene lost 7 bases, with 11 bases spanning the gap. This CDR3 is built from 13 residues. Germline CDR1 and CDR2: MNHNY and SVGAGI (reference sequence).

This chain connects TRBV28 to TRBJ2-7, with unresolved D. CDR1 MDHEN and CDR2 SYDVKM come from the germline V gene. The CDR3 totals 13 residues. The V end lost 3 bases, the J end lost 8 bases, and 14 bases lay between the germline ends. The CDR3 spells CASSLGLGFQQYF. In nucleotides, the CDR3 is TGTGCCAGCAGTTTGGGCCTGGGGTTCCAGCAGTACTTC.

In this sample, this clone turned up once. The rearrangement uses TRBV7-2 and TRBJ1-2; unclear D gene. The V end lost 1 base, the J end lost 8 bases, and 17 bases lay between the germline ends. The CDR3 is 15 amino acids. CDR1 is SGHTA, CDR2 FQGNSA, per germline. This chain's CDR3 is CASSLGTNSPRGYTF. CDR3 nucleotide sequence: TGTGCCAGCAGCTTAGGCACAAACTCCCCGAGAGGCTACACCTTC.

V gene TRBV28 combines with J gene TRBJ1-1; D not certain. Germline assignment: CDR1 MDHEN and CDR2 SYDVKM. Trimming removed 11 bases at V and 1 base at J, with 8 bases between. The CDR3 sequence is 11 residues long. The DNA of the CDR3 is TGTGCCGCGTTTTCGAACACTGAAGCTTTCTTT. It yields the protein CAAFSNTEAFF.

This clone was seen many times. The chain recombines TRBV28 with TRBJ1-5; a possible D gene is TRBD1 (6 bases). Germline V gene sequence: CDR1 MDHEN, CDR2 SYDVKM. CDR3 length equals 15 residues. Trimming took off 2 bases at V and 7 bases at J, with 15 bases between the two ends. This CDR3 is CASSLGRAGEQPQHF. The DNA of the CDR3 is TGTGCCAGCAGTTTAGGCAGGGCAGGGGAACAGCCCCAGCATTTT.

CDR3 region: CASSLGEQETQYF. The CDR3 DNA is TGTGCCAGCAGCCTGGGAGAGCAAGAGACCCAGTACTTC. The chain combines TRBV4-2 with TRBJ2-5; TRBD2 is a possible D gene (5 bases). CDR3 length: 13 residues. The V and J ends lost 4 bases and 2 bases respectively, with 8 bases between them. Germline loops: CDR1 LGHNA, CDR2 YNFKEQ.

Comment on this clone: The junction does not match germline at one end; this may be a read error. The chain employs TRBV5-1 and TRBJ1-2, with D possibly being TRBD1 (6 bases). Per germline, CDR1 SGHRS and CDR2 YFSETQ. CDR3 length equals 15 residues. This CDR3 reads CVSSSSLGVGGGYTF. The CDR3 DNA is TGCGTCAGCAGCTCCAGTCTAGGGGTAGGGGGTGGCTACACCTTC. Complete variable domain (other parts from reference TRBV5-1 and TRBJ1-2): KAGVTQTPRYLIKTRGQQVTLSCSPISGHRSVSWYQQTPGQGLQFLFEYFSETQRNKGNFPGRFSGRQFSNSRSEMNVSTLELGDSALYLCVSSSSLGVGGGYTFGSGTRLTVV.

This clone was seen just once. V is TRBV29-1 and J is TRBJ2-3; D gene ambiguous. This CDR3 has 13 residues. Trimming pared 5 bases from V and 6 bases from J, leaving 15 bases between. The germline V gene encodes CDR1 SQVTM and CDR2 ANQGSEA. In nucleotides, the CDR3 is TGCAGCGTTTGCCCTAACATTGCGGATACGCAGTATTTT. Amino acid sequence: CSVCPNIADTQYF.

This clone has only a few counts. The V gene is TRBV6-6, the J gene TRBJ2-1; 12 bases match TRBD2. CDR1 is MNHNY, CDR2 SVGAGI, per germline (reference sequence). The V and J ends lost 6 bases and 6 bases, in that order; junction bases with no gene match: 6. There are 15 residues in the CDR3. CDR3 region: CASSTRTSGANEQFF. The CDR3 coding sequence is TGTGCCAGCAGCACCCGGACTAGCGGGGCCAATGAGCAGTTCTTC.

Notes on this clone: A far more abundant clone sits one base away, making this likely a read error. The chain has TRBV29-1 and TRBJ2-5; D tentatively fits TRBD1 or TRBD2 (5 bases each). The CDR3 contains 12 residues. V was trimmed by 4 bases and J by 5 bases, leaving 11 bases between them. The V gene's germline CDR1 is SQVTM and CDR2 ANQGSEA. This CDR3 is CSVGFGAETQYF. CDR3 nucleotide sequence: TGCAGCGTTGGTTTCGGGGCTGAGACCCAGTACTTC.

The chain's CDR3 is CASSRDRGRTEAFF. DNA of the CDR3: TGTGCCAGCAGTCGGGACAGGGGAAGGACTGAAGCTTTCTTT. V is TRBV2 and J is TRBJ1-1, with 10 positions matching TRBD1. The trim removed 5 bases at V and 5 bases at J, leaving 5 bases unmatched. CDR1 and CDR2 (germline): SNHLY, FYNNEI. The CDR3 has 14 amino acids.

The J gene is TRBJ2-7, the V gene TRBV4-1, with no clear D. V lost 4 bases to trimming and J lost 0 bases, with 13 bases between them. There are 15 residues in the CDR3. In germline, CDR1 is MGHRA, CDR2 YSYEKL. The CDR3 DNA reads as TGCGCCAGCAGCCGAGACCAGGCCGTCTCCTACGAGCAGTACTTC. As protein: CASSRDQAVSYEQYF.

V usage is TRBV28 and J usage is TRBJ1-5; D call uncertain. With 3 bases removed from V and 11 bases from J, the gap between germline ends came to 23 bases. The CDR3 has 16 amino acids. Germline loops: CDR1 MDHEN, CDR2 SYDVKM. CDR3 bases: TGTGCCAGCAGTTTGCCTGACACTGTCCCAAAAATGTCCCAGCATTTT. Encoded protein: CASSLPDTVPKMSQHF.

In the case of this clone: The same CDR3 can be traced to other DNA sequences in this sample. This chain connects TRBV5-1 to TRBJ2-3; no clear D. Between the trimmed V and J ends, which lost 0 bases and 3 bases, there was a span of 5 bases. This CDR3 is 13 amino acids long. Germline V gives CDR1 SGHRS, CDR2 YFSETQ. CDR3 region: CASSLGLTDTQYF. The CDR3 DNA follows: TGCGCCAGCAGCTTGGGGCTTACAGATACGCAGTATTTT.

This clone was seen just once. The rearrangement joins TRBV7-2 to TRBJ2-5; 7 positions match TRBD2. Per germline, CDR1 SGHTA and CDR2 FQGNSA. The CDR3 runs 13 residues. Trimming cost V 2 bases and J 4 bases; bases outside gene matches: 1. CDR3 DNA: TGTGCCAGCAGCTTACCGGGAGGAGAGACCCAGTACTTC. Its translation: CASSLPGGETQYF.